The rows below give T cell receptor beta chains drawn from one sample of a study of tumor-infiltrating lymphocytes in primary liver carcinoma. TCRdb reprocessed the multiplex PCR reads via MiXCR and lists one record per CDR3 protein. The sample includes about 320,000 distinct CDR3 sequences, 65% of them seen just once. Sequenced: peripheral blood. The receptor set was obtained from a man aged 40-55 years with primary liver carcinoma and hepatitis B virus infection. Both conserved end residues are part of each CDR3. The order of the fields is clone size, V gene, D gene, CDR3 length, J gene, CDR3 protein, CDR3 DNA. D genes are given only for firm matches. Not every row has a clone size; where given, it reads once, few, many or a size class.

>-|TRBV5-4|TRBD2|15|TRBJ2-1
CASRPTSGTYNEQFF
TGTGCCAGCAGACCTACTAGCGGGACTTACAATGAGCAGTTCTTC
>many|TRBV11-2|-|14|TRBJ2-5
CASSPIRDGETQYF
TGTGCCAGCAGCCCCATCCGGGATGGAGAGACCCAGTACTTC
>-|TRBV11-3|TRBD2|16|TRBJ2-2
CASSLGFGRDSGELFF
TGCGCCAGCAGCTTAGGATTCGGGAGGGACTCCGGGGAGCTGTTTTTT
>-|TRBV29-1|-|15|TRBJ2-7
CGVERPGRTSYEQYF
TGCGGCGTTGAGCGCCCGGGACGGACGTCCTACGAGCAGTATTTC
>-|TRBV4-2|-|18|TRBJ2-3
CASSQDSASWGRTDTQYF
TGTGCCAGTAGCCAAGATAGTGCGTCATGGGGCCGCACAGATACGCAGTATTTT
>-|TRBV5-4|TRBD1|14|TRBJ1-1
CANSINRGVTEAFF
TGTGCCAACAGCATAAACAGGGGAGTCACTGAAGCTTTCTTT
>many|TRBV6-6|-|12|TRBJ2-1
CASSYSLGSQFF
TGTGCCAGCAGTTACTCTCTCGGGAGCCAGTTCTTC
>many|TRBV29-1|TRBD1|13|TRBJ1-3
CSATGGKGNTIYF
TGCAGCGCGACAGGGGGCAAAGGAAACACCATATATTTT
>-|TRBV24-1|-|16|TRBJ2-2
CATSDLAKANTGELFF
TGTGCCACCAGTGATTTAGCCAAAGCGAACACCGGGGAGCTGTTTTTT
>-|TRBV5-4|-|14|TRBJ1-6
CASSLQQNSSPLHF
TGTGCCAGCAGCTTGCAACAGAATAGTTCACCCCTCCACTTT
>-|TRBV6-5|TRBD2|16|TRBJ2-2
CASSYSNSGSTGELFF
TGTGCCAGCAGTTACTCGAATAGCGGGAGTACCGGGGAGCTGTTTTTT